Given below is one T cell receptor beta chain in context. This sample stems from a study of control samples from healthy donors and cancer patients. Clones were sequenced by immunoSEQ multiplex PCR, and TCRdb holds only the in-frame ones, with some missing. The repertoire consists of some 220,000 clones, with roughly 94% occurring once and the leading ten covering about 1.6%. Sequenced: blood. The origin of this receptor is a man aged 45-65 years in good health.

CDR3: CASSVQGRGMNSPLHF. CDR3 DNA sequence: TGTGCCAGCAGTGTACAGGGACGGGGTATGAATTCACCCCTCCACTTT. The chain carries TRBV27 and TRBJ1-6; possible D gene TRBD1, 6 bases. V was clipped by 5 bases and J by 7 bases, with 18 bases between them. Germline CDR1 MNHEY, CDR2 SMNVEV (reference sequence). This CDR3 contains 16 residues.